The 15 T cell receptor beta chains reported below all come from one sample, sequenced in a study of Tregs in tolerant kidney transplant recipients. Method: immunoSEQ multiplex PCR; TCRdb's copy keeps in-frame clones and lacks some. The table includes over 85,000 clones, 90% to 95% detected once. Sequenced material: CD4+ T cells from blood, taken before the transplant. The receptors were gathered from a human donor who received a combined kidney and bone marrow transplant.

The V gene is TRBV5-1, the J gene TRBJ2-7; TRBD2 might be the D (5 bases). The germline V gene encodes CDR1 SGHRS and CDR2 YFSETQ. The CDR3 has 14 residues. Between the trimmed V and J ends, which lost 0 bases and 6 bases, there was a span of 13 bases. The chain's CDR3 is CASSLVIGVGEQYF. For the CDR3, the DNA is TGCGCCAGCAGCTTGGTGATCGGGGTGGGCGAGCAGTACTTC.

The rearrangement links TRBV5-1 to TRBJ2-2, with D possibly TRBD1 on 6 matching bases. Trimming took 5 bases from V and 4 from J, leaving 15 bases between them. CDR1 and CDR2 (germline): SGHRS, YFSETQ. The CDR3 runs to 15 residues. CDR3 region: CASRARQGPTGELFF. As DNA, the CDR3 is TGCGCCAGCAGGGCCAGGCAGGGGCCCACCGGGGAGCTGTTTTTT.

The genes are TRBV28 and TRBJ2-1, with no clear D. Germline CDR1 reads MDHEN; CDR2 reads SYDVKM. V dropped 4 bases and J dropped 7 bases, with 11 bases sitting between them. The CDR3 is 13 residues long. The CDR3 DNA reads TGTGCCAGCAGTTCTGGTTCCCGGAATGAGCAGTTCTTC. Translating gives CASSSGSRNEQFF.

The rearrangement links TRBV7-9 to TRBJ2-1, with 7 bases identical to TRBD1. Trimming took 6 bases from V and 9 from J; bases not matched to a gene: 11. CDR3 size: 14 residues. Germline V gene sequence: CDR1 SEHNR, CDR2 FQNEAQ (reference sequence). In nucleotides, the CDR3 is TGTGCCAGCAGTCTTAACCCCAACAGGGGTGAGCAGTTCTTC. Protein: CASSLNPNRGEQFF.

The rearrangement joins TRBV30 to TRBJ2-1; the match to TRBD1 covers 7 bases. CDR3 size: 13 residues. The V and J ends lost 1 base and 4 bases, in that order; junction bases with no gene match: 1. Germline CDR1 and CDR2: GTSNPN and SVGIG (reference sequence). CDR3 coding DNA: TGTGCCTGGAGTGAGGACAGGTACAATGAGCAGTTCTTC. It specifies CAWSEDRYNEQFF. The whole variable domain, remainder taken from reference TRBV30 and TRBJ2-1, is SQTIHQWPATLVQPVGSPLSLECTVEGTSNPNLYWYRQAAGRGLQLLFYSVGIGQISSEVPQNLSASRPQDRQFILSSKKLLLSDSGFYLCAWSEDRYNEQFFGPGTRLTVL.

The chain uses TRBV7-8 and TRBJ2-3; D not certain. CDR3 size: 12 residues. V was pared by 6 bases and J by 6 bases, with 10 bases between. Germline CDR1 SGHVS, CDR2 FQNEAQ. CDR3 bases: TGTGCCAGCAGTCCCTTGGAGGATACGCAGTATTTT. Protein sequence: CASSPLEDTQYF.

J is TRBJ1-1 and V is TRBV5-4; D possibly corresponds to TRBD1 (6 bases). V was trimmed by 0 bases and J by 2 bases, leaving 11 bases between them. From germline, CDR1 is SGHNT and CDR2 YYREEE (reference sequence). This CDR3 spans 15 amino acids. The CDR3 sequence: CASSLESGVNTEAFF. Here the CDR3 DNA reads TGTGCCAGCAGCTTGGAGTCAGGGGTAAACACTGAAGCTTTCTTT.

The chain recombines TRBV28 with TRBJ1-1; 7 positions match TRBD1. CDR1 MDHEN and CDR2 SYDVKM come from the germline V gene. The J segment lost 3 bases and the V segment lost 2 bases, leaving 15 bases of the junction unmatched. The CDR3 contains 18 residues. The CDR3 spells CASSLTRGQFAGDTEAFF. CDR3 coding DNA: TGTGCCAGCAGTTTAACAAGGGGACAGTTCGCCGGGGACACTGAAGCTTTCTTT.

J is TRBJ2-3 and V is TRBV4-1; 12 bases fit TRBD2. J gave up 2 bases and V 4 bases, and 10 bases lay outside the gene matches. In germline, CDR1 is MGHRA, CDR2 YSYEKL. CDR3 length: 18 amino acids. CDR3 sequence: CASSLRTSGGPITDTQYF. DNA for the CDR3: TGCGCCAGCAGCCTACGTACTAGCGGGGGGCCAATCACAGATACGCAGTATTTT.

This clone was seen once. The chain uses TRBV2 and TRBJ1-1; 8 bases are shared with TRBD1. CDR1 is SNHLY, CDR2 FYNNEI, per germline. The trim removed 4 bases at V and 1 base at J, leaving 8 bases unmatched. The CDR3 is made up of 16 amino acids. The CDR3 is CASSAMTGEGNTEAFF. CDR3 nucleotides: TGTGCCAGCAGTGCGATGACAGGGGAAGGGAACACTGAAGCTTTCTTT.

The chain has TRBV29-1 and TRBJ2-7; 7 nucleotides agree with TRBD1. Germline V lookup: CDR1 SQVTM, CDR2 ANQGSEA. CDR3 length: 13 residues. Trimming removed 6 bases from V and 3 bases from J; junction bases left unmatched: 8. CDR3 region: CSVLKGADYEQYF. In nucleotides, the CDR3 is TGCAGCGTACTAAAGGGGGCCGACTACGAGCAGTACTTC.

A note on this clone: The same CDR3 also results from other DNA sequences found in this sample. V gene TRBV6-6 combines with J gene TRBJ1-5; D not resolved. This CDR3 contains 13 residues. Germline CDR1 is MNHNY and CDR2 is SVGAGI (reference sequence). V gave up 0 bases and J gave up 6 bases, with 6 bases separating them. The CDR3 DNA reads TGTGCCAGCAGTTACTCGGGGAGTCAGCCCCAGCATTTT. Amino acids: CASSYSGSQPQHF.

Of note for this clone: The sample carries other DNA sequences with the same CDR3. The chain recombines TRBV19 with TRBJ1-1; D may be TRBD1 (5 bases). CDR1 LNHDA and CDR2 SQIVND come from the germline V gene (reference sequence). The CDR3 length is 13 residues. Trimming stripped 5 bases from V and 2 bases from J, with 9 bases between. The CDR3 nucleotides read TGTGCCAGTAGTTACACAGGAAACACTGAAGCTTTCTTT. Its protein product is CASSYTGNTEAFF.

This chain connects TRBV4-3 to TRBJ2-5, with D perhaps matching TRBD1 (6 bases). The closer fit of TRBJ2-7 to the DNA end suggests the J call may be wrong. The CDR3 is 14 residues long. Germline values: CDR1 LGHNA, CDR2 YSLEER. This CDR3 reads CASSQVTRGGEQYF. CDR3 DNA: TGCGCCAGCAGCCAAGTCACCAGGGGCGGCGAGCAGTACTTC.

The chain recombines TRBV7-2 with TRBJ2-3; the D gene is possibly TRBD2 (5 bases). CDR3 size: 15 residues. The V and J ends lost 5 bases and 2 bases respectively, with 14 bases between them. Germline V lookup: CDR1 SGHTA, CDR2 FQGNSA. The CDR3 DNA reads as TGTGCCAGCAGCAAAGCGGTTAGGCTCACAGATACGCAGTATTTT. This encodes CASSKAVRLTDTQYF.